Presented here are 21 T cell receptor beta chains from one specimen sequenced in a study of shared clonotypes between healthy human individuals. TCRdb's table, derived via immunoSEQ multiplex PCR, lists solely in-frame clones and lacks some. Of about 680,000 clones in the sample, 92% were seen once. Naive CD8 cells were CD45RO-negative, positively selected for CCR7, excluding terminally differentiated effector memory CD45RA+ cells. The source material was naive CD8+ T cells sorted from blood. The source of these receptors is a man younger than 40 in good health.

This clone is a singleton in its sample. J is TRBJ2-7 and V is TRBV4-1; D unresolved. Germline-derived CDR1 and CDR2 are MGHRA and YSYEKL. The CDR3 has 11 residues. V dropped 4 bases and J dropped 9 bases, with 10 bases sitting between them. CDR3 DNA: TGCGCCAGCAGCCGCGATTATGTGCAGTACTTC. Translated: CASSRDYVQYF.

The chain combines TRBV20-1 with TRBJ2-1, with D possibly called TRBD1 or TRBD2 (5 bases each). Germline V CDR1 and CDR2: DFQATT, SNEGSKA (reference sequence). The CDR3 has 11 amino acids. CDR3 sequence: CLGDHNNEQFF. CDR3 DNA: TGCTTGGGGGACCACAACAATGAGCAGTTCTTC.

The J gene is TRBJ1-1, the V gene TRBV7-9; TRBD1 is a possible D gene (6 bases). The CDR3 covers 13 residues. V lost 1 base to trimming and J lost 7 bases, with 10 bases between them. CDR1 SEHNR and CDR2 FQNEAQ come from the germline V gene (reference sequence). The CDR3 nucleotides read TGTGCCAGCAGCTTAGAGGGGGGCGGTGAAGCTTTCTTT. This encodes CASSLEGGGEAFF.

The genes are TRBV7-9 and TRBJ1-1, with D unresolved. This CDR3 region has 13 residues. Trimming removed 4 bases from V and 6 bases from J, with 12 bases in between. Germline loops: CDR1 SEHNR, CDR2 FQNEAQ (reference sequence). The CDR3 DNA is TGTGCCAGCAGCTCCCCCTCTTTCCCTGAAGCTTTCTTT. Its protein is CASSSPSFPEAFF.

V gene TRBV19 combines with J gene TRBJ2-2; tentative D call: TRBD1 (6 bases). In germline, CDR1 is LNHDA, CDR2 SQIVND (reference sequence). This CDR3 comprises 17 residues. V shed 7 bases and J shed 7 bases, with 25 bases lying between them. The CDR3 DNA is TGTGCCAGTACATCTGCAGGGGACATCCCCTTCTTCGGGGAGCTGTTTTTT. Translating gives CASTSAGDIPFFGELFF.

The rearrangement uses TRBV29-1 and TRBJ2-7, with D perhaps matching TRBD1 or TRBD2 (5 bases each). The CDR3 extends over 14 amino acids. Per the germline V gene, CDR1 is SQVTM and CDR2 is ANQGSEA. V was trimmed by 4 bases and J by 7 bases, leaving 20 bases between them. CDR3 residues: CSVVGGDGIGEQYF. CDR3 in DNA: TGCAGCGTTGTAGGTGGGGACGGGATTGGTGAGCAGTACTTC.

The rearrangement uses TRBV27 and TRBJ2-5, with D uncertain. Trimming removed 3 bases from V and 0 bases from J, with 8 bases in between. The CDR3 is 14 residues long. CDR1 and CDR2 (germline): MNHEY, SMNVEV (reference sequence). The CDR3 loop reads CASSFIDNQETQYF. The CDR3 DNA sequence: TGTGCCAGCAGTTTCATTGACAACCAAGAGACCCAGTACTTC.

The chain joins TRBV19 to TRBJ2-1; no reliable D call. The germline CDR1 and CDR2 sequences are LNHDA and SQIVND (reference sequence). V dropped 5 bases and J dropped 2 bases, with 10 bases sitting between them. The CDR3 runs 14 residues. Written as DNA, the CDR3 is TGTGCCAGTAGTCTGGGGTATACCTACAATGAGCAGTTCTTC. Protein sequence: CASSLGYTYNEQFF.

This sequence joins TRBV12-5 and TRBJ2-1, with D unresolved. Germline-derived CDR1 and CDR2 are LGHNT and FRNRAP. The V end lost 1 base, the J end lost 8 bases, and 15 bases lay between the germline ends. This CDR3 is 15 amino acids long. The CDR3 protein is CASGLGRTIGDEQFF. The CDR3 DNA is TGTGCTAGTGGTTTGGGACGGACCATAGGCGATGAGCAGTTCTTC.

This rearrangement joins TRBV9 to TRBJ2-3; D is undetermined. The CDR3 has 14 residues. The V and J ends lost 0 bases and 6 bases respectively, with 11 bases between them. Germline values: CDR1 SGDLS, CDR2 YYNGEE. This chain's CDR3 is CASSVDGTEDTQYF. CDR3 bases: TGTGCCAGCAGCGTAGACGGTACTGAGGATACGCAGTATTTT.

This clone was found a few times. The chain couples TRBV5-1 to TRBJ2-4; 8 nucleotides line up with TRBD1. The CDR3 totals 12 residues. V was pared by 4 bases and J by 8 bases, with 2 bases of the junction left unmatched. Germline CDR1 reads SGHRS; CDR2 reads YFSETQ. Here the CDR3 reads CASSRGQDIQYF. Here the CDR3 DNA reads TGCGCCAGCAGCAGGGGACAGGACATTCAGTACTTC.

The chain has TRBV27 and TRBJ2-7, with TRBD2 as a possible D gene (6 bases). The CDR3 has 14 amino acids. The ends were cut back, 4 bases at V and 3 bases at J, with 13 bases in the middle. Per germline, CDR1 MNHEY and CDR2 SMNVEV (reference sequence). The CDR3 region has the DNA TGTGCCAGCAGTTGGAGGGTGGGGAACTACGAGCAGTACTTC. It yields the protein CASSWRVGNYEQYF.

The chain employs TRBV7-6 and TRBJ2-5, with TRBD1 matching over 9 bases. The CDR3 runs 17 residues. V dropped 1 base and J dropped 3; count of bases not matched to a gene: 9. The germline V gene encodes CDR1 SGHVS and CDR2 FNYEAQ. The CDR3 reads CASSLVGFWTGEETQYF. As DNA, the CDR3 is TGTGCCAGCAGCTTAGTAGGGTTTTGGACAGGGGAAGAGACCCAGTACTTC.

This clone was seen a handful of times. CDR3 loop: CSATGRSSYEQYF. The CDR3 bases are TGCAGCGCCACAGGGCGTAGCTCCTACGAGCAGTACTTC. The chain uses TRBV29-1 and TRBJ2-7, with D possibly matching TRBD1 (6 bases). Deletions cut 7 bases from V and 0 bases from J, with 13 bases between. The CDR3 length is 13 residues. Germline V gives CDR1 SQVTM, CDR2 ANQGSEA.

The rearrangement joins TRBV7-9 to TRBJ1-1; no clear D gene. This CDR3 comprises 15 residues. The V and J ends lost 0 bases and 1 base respectively, with 9 bases between them. From germline, CDR1 is SEHNR and CDR2 FQNEAQ (reference sequence). The CDR3 loop reads CASSLALGPNTEAFF. The CDR3, as DNA: TGTGCCAGCAGCTTAGCGCTCGGACCGAACACTGAAGCTTTCTTT.

The chain has TRBV5-6 and TRBJ2-5; 9 bases line up with TRBD2. The CDR3 is made up of 16 amino acids. J was trimmed by 5 bases and V by 1 base; bases with no gene match: 9. Germline V gene sequence: CDR1 SGHDT, CDR2 YYEEEE. The CDR3 loop reads CASSLRLAGREETQYF. The DNA for the CDR3 is TGTGCCAGCAGCTTGCGTCTAGCGGGACGAGAGGAGACCCAGTACTTC.

This chain uses TRBV2 with TRBJ1-1; TRBD1 agrees at 8 bases. CDR1 is SNHLY, CDR2 FYNNEI, per germline. Germline trimming cut 5 bases from V and 6 bases from J; bases unmatched to any gene: 8. This CDR3 comprises 14 residues. CDR3 in amino acids: CASSYRGEGAEAFF. Here the CDR3 DNA reads TGTGCCAGCAGTTACAGGGGGGAGGGGGCTGAAGCTTTCTTT.

V gene TRBV5-6 combines with J gene TRBJ1-2; D ambiguous. Between the trimmed V and J ends, which lost 0 bases and 8 bases, there was a span of 8 bases. Germline V gene sequence: CDR1 SGHDT, CDR2 YYEEEE. The CDR3 contains 12 residues. The CDR3 reads CASSLGAGGYTF. Here the CDR3 DNA reads TGTGCCAGCAGCTTGGGCGCGGGCGGCTACACCTTC.

The chain is built from TRBV13 and TRBJ2-1, with unresolved D. In germline, CDR1 is PRHDT, CDR2 FYEKMQ (reference sequence). The CDR3 contains 12 residues. Trimming took off 3 bases at V and 3 bases at J, with 3 bases between the two ends. The CDR3: CASSLDYNEQFF. The CDR3 region has the DNA TGTGCCAGCAGCTTGGACTACAATGAGCAGTTCTTC.

The chain is built from TRBV7-2 and TRBJ2-1; 9 bases match TRBD1. The V gene end was trimmed by 5 bases and the J gene end by 5 bases; junction bases not matched to a gene: 19. The CDR3 runs 19 residues. Germline V gives CDR1 SGHTA, CDR2 FQGNSA. The CDR3 DNA follows: TGTGCCAGCAGCCACCCCGGGTCCGTCACCGGGACAGGGAACAATGAGCAGTTCTTC. It specifies CASSHPGSVTGTGNNEQFF.

The chain uses TRBV2 and TRBJ2-7; 10 bases fit TRBD1. The CDR3 sequence is 14 residues long. Germline assignment: CDR1 SNHLY and CDR2 FYNNEI. Trimming removed 11 bases from V and 1 base from J; junction bases left unmatched: 8. The chain's CDR3 is CAGDRTGGSYEQYF. CDR3 in DNA: TGTGCCGGCGACCGGACAGGGGGATCCTACGAGCAGTACTTC.